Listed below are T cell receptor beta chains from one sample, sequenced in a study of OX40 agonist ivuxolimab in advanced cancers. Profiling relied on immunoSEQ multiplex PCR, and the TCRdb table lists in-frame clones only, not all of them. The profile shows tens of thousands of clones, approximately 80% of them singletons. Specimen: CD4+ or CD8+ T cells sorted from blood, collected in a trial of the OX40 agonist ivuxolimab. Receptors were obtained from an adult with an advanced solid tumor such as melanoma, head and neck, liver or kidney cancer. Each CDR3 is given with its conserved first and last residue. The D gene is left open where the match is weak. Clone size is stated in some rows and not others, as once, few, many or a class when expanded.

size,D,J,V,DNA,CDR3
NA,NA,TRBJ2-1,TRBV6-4,TGTGCCAGCAGTGACTCGGAACTAGCTTTCGGTGAGCAGTTCTTC,CASSDSELAFGEQFF
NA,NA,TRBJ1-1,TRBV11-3,TGTGCCAGCAGCTTAGTTTGTAGGGCTTTCTTT,CASSLVCRAFF
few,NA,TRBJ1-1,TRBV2,TGTGCCAGCAGCTACGAAGCCAACACTGAAGCTTTCTTT,CASSYEANTEAFF
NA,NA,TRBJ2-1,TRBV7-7,TGTGCTAGCAGTCAGGGGCCCCCGGGTGGAGTTATTTACAATGAGCAGTTCTTC,CASSQGPPGGVIYNEQFF
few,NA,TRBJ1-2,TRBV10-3,TGTGCCATCAGCGGCCTCGGGGTCGGTTTCGGCTACACCTTC,CAISGLGVGFGYTF
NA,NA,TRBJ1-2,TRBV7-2,TGTGCCAGCAGCACTCGACAGCCTACTGATGGCTACACCTTC,CASSTRQPTDGYTF
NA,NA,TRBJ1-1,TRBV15,TGTGCCACCAGCAGAGATGTATGGACCTCTGTCGGCACTGAAGCTTTCTTT,CATSRDVWTSVGTEAFF
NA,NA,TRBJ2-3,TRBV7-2,TGTGCCAGCAGCTTAGTGGGGAGAGATACGCAGTATTTT,CASSLVGRDTQYF
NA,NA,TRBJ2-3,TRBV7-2,TGTGCCAGCCGACGGCCCAGTCAAGATACGCAGTATTTT,CASRRPSQDTQYF
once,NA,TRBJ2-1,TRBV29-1,TGCAGCGTCCCTCAGGGCCCCCTGAATGAGCAGTTCTTC,CSVPQGPLNEQFF
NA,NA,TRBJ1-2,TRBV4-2,TGTGCCAGCAGCTTAAATGTTCGGGGGTATGGCTACACCTTC,CASSLNVRGYGYTF
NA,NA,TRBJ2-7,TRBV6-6,TGTGCCAGCAGTCCCGTCGGGGGTGAGCAGTACTTC,CASSPVGGEQYF
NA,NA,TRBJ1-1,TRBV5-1,TGCGCCAGCAGCTTAAATACCGGGAACACTGAAGCTTTCTTT,CASSLNTGNTEAFF
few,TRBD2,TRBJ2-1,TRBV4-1,TGCGCCAGCAGCCGTCGCGGGGAGCGGGGGGGGAGCTCCTACAATGAGCAGTTCTTC,CASSRRGERGGSSYNEQFF
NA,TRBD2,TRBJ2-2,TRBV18,TGTGCCAGCTCACCACCGCTTGGCAGGACTAGCGGTACCGGGGAGCTGTTTTTT,CASSPPLGRTSGTGELFF
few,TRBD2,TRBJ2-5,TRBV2,TGTGCCAGCGCTGCCCAAAGCGGGGGGGCCAGGGAGACCCAGTACTTC,CASAAQSGGARETQYF
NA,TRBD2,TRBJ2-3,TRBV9,TGTGCCAGCAGCGTAAGGGCGGGAGGGCCCACAGATACGCAGTATTTT,CASSVRAGGPTDTQYF
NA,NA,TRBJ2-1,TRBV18,TGTGCCAGCTCATTAGGGGACCGGGATGAGCAGTTCTTC,CASSLGDRDEQFF
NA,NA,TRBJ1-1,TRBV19,TGTGCCAGTAGTATAGTGTCAAGGGGAGACACTGAAGCTTTCTTT,CASSIVSRGDTEAFF
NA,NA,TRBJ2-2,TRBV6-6,TGTGCCAGCAGTTCGGGGGCAACCGGGGAGCTGTTTTTT,CASSSGATGELFF
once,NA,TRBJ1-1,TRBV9,TGTGCCAGCAGCGTAGCTGAAAGTGTCACTGAAGCTTTCTTT,CASSVAESVTEAFF
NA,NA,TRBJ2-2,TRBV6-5,TGTGCCAGCAGTTACGTCGAGAACACCGGGGAGCTGTTTTTT,CASSYVENTGELFF
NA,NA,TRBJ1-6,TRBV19,TGTGCCAGTAGTCCCTCTCCCGGTGATTCACCCCTCCACTTT,CASSPSPGDSPLHF
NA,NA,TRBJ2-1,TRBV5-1,TGCGCCAGCAGCTTGGGAAGGACCAATGAGCAGTTCTTC,CASSLGRTNEQFF
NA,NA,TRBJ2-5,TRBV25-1,TGTGCCAGCAGTGAATTTGCGGGTTCAGGGGAGACCCAGTACTTC,CASSEFAGSGETQYF
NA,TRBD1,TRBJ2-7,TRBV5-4,TGTGCCAGCAGCTATGGGACAGGGAGGCCCGAGCAGTACTTC,CASSYGTGRPEQYF
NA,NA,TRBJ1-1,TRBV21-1,TGTGCCAGTATGAACACTGAAGCTTTCTTT,CASMNTEAFF
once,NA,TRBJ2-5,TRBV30,TGTGCCTGGAGTGGGGGCAAAGGGGAGACCCAGTACTTC,CAWSGGKGETQYF
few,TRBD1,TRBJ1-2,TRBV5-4,TGTGCCAGCAGCATAGGGGGCGCTTCGTATGGCTACACCTTC,CASSIGGASYGYTF
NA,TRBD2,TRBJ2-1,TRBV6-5,TGTGCCAGCACCGTAGCGGGGGGCTTTAATGAGCAGTTCTTC,CASTVAGGFNEQFF
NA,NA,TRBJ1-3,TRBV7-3,TGTGCCAGCAGCTTAATACTCCCCCGGAACTCTGGAAACACCATATATTTT,CASSLILPRNSGNTIYF
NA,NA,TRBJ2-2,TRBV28,TGTGCCAGCACCCAATCGGTCGGGGAAACCGGGGAGCTGTTTTTT,CASTQSVGETGELFF
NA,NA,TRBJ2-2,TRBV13,TGTGCCAGCCATCGGTTCCCCGGGGAGCTGTTTTTT,CASHRFPGELFF
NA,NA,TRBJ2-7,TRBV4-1,TGTGCCAGCAGCCAAGCATCGGGAGTCTACGAGCAGTACTTC,CASSQASGVYEQYF
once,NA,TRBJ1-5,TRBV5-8,TGTGCCAGCAGCTTGACAGGAGTAGTCGCCCAGCCCCAGCATTTT,CASSLTGVVAQPQHF
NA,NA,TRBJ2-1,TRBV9,TGTGCCAGCAGCGTCGGCGCCGAGCAGTTCTTC,CASSVGAEQFF
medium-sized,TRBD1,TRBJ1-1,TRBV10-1,TGCGCCAGCAGTGGTGACAGGGGACGCCTTGAAGCTTTCTTT,CASSGDRGRLEAFF
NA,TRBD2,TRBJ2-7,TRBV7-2,TGTGCCAGCAGCTTAAGTTGGGGCGGGGGGGCCGAGCAGTACTTC,CASSLSWGGGAEQYF
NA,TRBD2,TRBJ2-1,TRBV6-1,TGTACCAGCAGTGCACTAGCGGGGAGCTCCTACAATGAGCAGTTCTTC,CTSSALAGSSYNEQFF
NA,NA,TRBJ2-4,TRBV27,TGTGCCAGCAGTTTGGTTACAGAACTAGCCAAAAACATTCAGTACTTC,CASSLVTELAKNIQYF
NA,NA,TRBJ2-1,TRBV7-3,TGTGCCAGCAGCACCCCGGGGGTGGGAAGCTACAATGAGCAGTTCTTC,CASSTPGVGSYNEQFF
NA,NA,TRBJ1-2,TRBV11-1,TGTGCCAGCAGTAGCGTCTATGGCTACACCTTC,CASSSVYGYTF
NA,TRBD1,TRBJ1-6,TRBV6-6,TGTGCCAGCAGTACCGGACAGGGGGCGTATTCACCCCTCCACTTT,CASSTGQGAYSPLHF
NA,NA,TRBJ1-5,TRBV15,TGTGCCACCAATATAACTCGGACCGTCGGCCAGCCCCAGCATTTT,CATNITRTVGQPQHF
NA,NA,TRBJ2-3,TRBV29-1,TGCAGCGTCGGGGTGGGGAACTGGGGCACAGATACGCAGTATTTT,CSVGVGNWGTDTQYF